The rows below give T cell receptor beta chains drawn from one sample of a study of blood T cells in healthy people across ages. One entry per CDR3 protein, called by TCRdb with MiXCR from the 5' RACE reads. The profile shows some 880,000 distinct CDR3 sequences, 36% of them singletons. The specimen sequenced was blood. Receptors were obtained from a man between 18 and 35 years old in good health. CDR3s leave out the opening cysteine and the closing phenylalanine or tryptophan.

J gene: TRBJ2-3; V gene: TRBV4-2; CDR3 protein: ASSQSGGPGPDTQY
J gene: TRBJ1-2; V gene: TRBV20-1; CDR3 protein: SPRTSPGFQGQGYT
J gene: TRBJ2-4; V gene: TRBV5-1; CDR3 protein: ASRGYKNIQY
J gene: TRBJ1-6; V gene: TRBV4-2; CDR3 protein: ASSQGDGNSPLH
J gene: TRBJ1-1; V gene: TRBV4-3; CDR3 protein: ASSQETGSTEAF
J gene: TRBJ1-1; V gene: TRBV6-2/TRBV6-3; CDR3 protein: ASSRQGKGEAF
J gene: TRBJ1-1; V gene: TRBV7-2; CDR3 protein: AGSLRGWDTEAF
J gene: TRBJ2-1; V gene: TRBV7-9; CDR3 protein: ASSTSTGGYENEQF
J gene: TRBJ2-7; V gene: TRBV2; CDR3 protein: ASSGGIPQEY
J gene: TRBJ1-1; V gene: TRBV20-1; CDR3 protein: SASNGQGITEAF
J gene: TRBJ2-1; V gene: TRBV7-3; CDR3 protein: ASSFEGGLVSQDEQF
J gene: TRBJ1-1; V gene: TRBV10-3; CDR3 protein: AISRGPIGPNTEAF
J gene: TRBJ2-1; V gene: TRBV27; CDR3 protein: ASSTPSISGGHNEQF
J gene: TRBJ2-5; V gene: TRBV27; CDR3 protein: ASSATSEDGQY
J gene: TRBJ1-2; V gene: TRBV12-3/TRBV12-4; CDR3 protein: ASSVGRGIHGYT
J gene: TRBJ2-3; V gene: TRBV3-1; CDR3 protein: ASSPLLGGGTDTQY
J gene: TRBJ1-5; V gene: TRBV30; CDR3 protein: AWGQSPNQPQH
J gene: TRBJ2-4; V gene: TRBV4-1; CDR3 protein: ASSQAGGENIQY
J gene: TRBJ1-6; V gene: TRBV12-3/TRBV12-4; CDR3 protein: ASSLTQGGSPLH
J gene: TRBJ2-7; V gene: TRBV30; CDR3 protein: AWSVNEGTGIDEQY
J gene: .; V gene: TRBV12-3/TRBV12-4; CDR3 protein: ASSWTSGNDNEQY
J gene: TRBJ1-1; V gene: TRBV7-2; CDR3 protein: ASSSGGSLNTEAF
J gene: TRBJ2-3; V gene: TRBV7-7; CDR3 protein: ASSPGLSDTQY
J gene: TRBJ2-5; V gene: TRBV4-2; CDR3 protein: ASSQAATSGDQETQY
J gene: TRBJ2-5; V gene: TRBV25-1; CDR3 protein: ASTDTSGSRETQY
J gene: TRBJ1-4; V gene: TRBV30; CDR3 protein: AWTRDTSEKLF
J gene: TRBJ2-1; V gene: TRBV29-1; CDR3 protein: SVEKGYNEQF
J gene: TRBJ2-1; V gene: TRBV29-1; CDR3 protein: SVEDGRVRDEQF
J gene: TRBJ1-2; V gene: TRBV12-3/TRBV12-4; CDR3 protein: ASSAGTPTNYGYT
J gene: TRBJ2-2; V gene: TRBV12-3/TRBV12-4; CDR3 protein: ASTPYGRYTGELF
J gene: TRBJ1-2; V gene: TRBV5-5; CDR3 protein: ASSVGNNYGYT
J gene: TRBJ2-5; V gene: TRBV5-1; CDR3 protein: ASSWTSGGTNSYNEQY